This T cell receptor (beta chain) was captured by sequencing in a study of blood T cell repertoires in COVID-19. The overall study: Nucleic acid was either cDNA or gDNA, and it came from T cells, B-cell-depleted T cells, or PBMCs.

Per germline, CDR1 SGHAT and CDR2 FQNNGV. The CDR3 is made up of 14 amino acids. The junction had 5 bases not matched to a gene; V was cut back by 4 bases and J by 4 bases. The method was immunoSEQ multiplex PCR; TCRdb's version includes in-frame clones alone and lacks a portion of them. The sample yields roughly 320,000 clones, 90% to 95% seen once. This TCR derives from a woman aged 25-40 years who had been exposed to COVID-19. The sample was PBMCs or T cells enriched from blood (not recorded which). The chain links TRBV11-2 to TRBJ1-2, with 8 positions matching TRBD1. The CDR3 here is CASSWGQDGYGYTF. The CDR3, as DNA: TGTGCCAGCAGCTGGGGACAGGATGGCTATGGCTACACCTTC.